What follows are 10 T cell receptor beta chains derived from one specimen sequenced in a study of glioma-infiltrating T cells. TCR alpha and beta CDR3 regions were amplified from RNA using iRepertoire nested multiplex PCR. A single record per CDR3 protein comes from TCRdb applying MiXCR to the multiplex PCR reads. Here the sample spans around 350,000 distinct CDR3 sequences, less than 50% being singletons. What was sequenced was glioma tissue, nonneoplastic brain tissue, or PBMCs (not recorded which). The receptors stem from a human donor with low-grade glioma or glioblastoma, undergoing nonglioma brain surgery, or in good health (not recorded which).

This clonotype was found a few times. CDR3 sequence: CSAKGIGGNTEAFF. CDR3 DNA sequence: TGCAGTGCTAAGGGTATCGGGGGAAACACTGAAGCTTTCTTT. This rearrangement joins TRBV20-1 to TRBJ1-1; D perhaps matches TRBD1 (5 bases). CDR3 length equals 14 residues. V was clipped by 4 bases and J by 2 bases, with 14 bases between them. The V gene's germline CDR1 is DFQATT and CDR2 SNEGSKA (reference sequence).

The rearrangement joins TRBV20-1 to TRBJ2-1; D remains ambiguous. Germline values: CDR1 DFQATT, CDR2 SNEGSKA (reference sequence). This CDR3 has 13 amino acids. The V and J ends lost 5 bases and 6 bases respectively, with 14 bases between them. Here the CDR3 DNA reads TGCAGTGCTCCCCGGAACGCACGCAATGAGCAGTTCTTC. It yields the protein CSAPRNARNEQFF.

The chain joins TRBV11-2 to TRBJ2-1; 12 bases align to TRBD2. In germline, CDR1 is SGHAT, CDR2 FQNNGV. The CDR3 consists of 15 residues. V shed 1 base and J 7 bases; nucleotides not matched to a gene: 2. In DNA, the CDR3 is TGTGCCAGCAGCTTAGGGACTAGCGGGATGAATGAGCAGTTCTTC. Residues: CASSLGTSGMNEQFF.

The rearrangement joins TRBV10-3 to TRBJ2-7, with 14 bases identical to TRBD2. This CDR3 has 14 amino acids. V dropped 10 bases and J dropped 2; count of bases not matched to a gene: 4. Germline loops: CDR1 ENHRY, CDR2 SYGVKD. The chain's CDR3 is CATGLAGGTYEQYF. CDR3 in DNA: TGTGCCACCGGACTAGCGGGAGGAACCTACGAGCAGTACTTC.

In this sample, this clonotype turned up a few times. The chain couples TRBV4-3 to TRBJ2-7; D perhaps matches TRBD1 (6 bases). Germline V gene lookup returns CDR1 LGHNA and CDR2 YSLEER. The CDR3 loop spans 14 amino acids. V shed 0 bases and J shed 3 bases, with 9 bases lying between them. The CDR3 spells CASSQDWGHYEQYF. Here the CDR3 DNA reads TGCGCCAGCAGCCAAGATTGGGGACACTACGAGCAGTACTTC.

The rearrangement uses TRBV3-1 and TRBJ2-3; tentative D call: TRBD1 (6 bases). Germline CDR1 LGHDT, CDR2 YNNKEL (reference sequence). CDR3 length equals 15 residues. The ends were cut back, 0 bases at V and 1 base at J, with 8 bases in the middle. CDR3 sequence reads: CASSQDRGGTDTQYF. CDR3 DNA: TGTGCCAGCAGCCAAGACAGGGGAGGCACAGATACGCAGTATTTT.

This clonotype was picked up one time. The chain uses TRBV2 and TRBJ2-1; 8 bases are shared with TRBD1. With V trimmed by 2 bases and J by 4 bases, 7 bases remained unmatched. CDR3 size: 16 residues. Germline V gives CDR1 SNHLY, CDR2 FYNNEI. The CDR3, as DNA: TGTGCCAGCAGTGAATCGCAGGGGGCACCTTACAATGAGCAGTTCTTC. Amino acids: CASSESQGAPYNEQFF.

Of note for this clonotype: A read error is likely, as this CDR3 ends without the conserved phenylalanine or tryptophan. The chain employs TRBV4-1 and TRBJ1-4; D is unresolved. CDR1 and CDR2 (germline): MGHRA, YSYEKL. With 3 bases removed from V and 4 bases from J, the gap between germline ends came to 9 bases. This CDR3 is 14 amino acids long. The CDR3 loop reads CASSHGLFNEKLFL. In DNA, the CDR3 is TGCGCCAGCAGCCATGGACTGTTTAATGAAAAACTGTTTCTT.

To note about this clonotype: This may stem from a read error, because a much larger clone lies one nucleotide away. The DNA is left out, because the CDR3 cannot be placed on it with certainty; the CDR3 is given as TCRdb lists it. The V gene is TRBV6-2 or TRBV6-3, the J gene TRBJ2-7; the table's D call TRBD2 went unverified against the DNA. Germline CDR1 is MNHEY and CDR2 is SVGEGT. The CDR3 contains 15 residues when both ends are counted. This CDR3 reads CASSYFASGSHEEYF.

This sequence joins TRBV2 and TRBJ2-1; 13 bases line up with TRBD2. The CDR3 totals 15 residues. The junction had 4 bases not matched to a gene; V was cut back by 5 bases and J by 6 bases. The germline CDR1 and CDR2 sequences are SNHLY and FYNNEI. In DNA, the CDR3 is TGTGCCAGCAGTATACTAGCGGGAGGGACCAATGAGCAGTTCTTC. Translating it yields CASSILAGGTNEQFF.